This T cell receptor (beta chain) was sequenced for a study of regulatory T cells in long-lasting Graves disease. This clonotype was seen only a few times. Time point indicated: newly diagnosed GD, antithyroid drugs for less than 3 months. PBMC-extracted RNA yielded the TCR library. The CDR3 is 16 amino acids. V shed 0 bases and J 5 bases; nucleotides not matched to a gene: 11. In germline, CDR1 is DFQATT, CDR2 SNEGSKA (reference sequence). HTBI primers from iRepertoire and Arm-PCR of CDR3 regions yielded the TCR beta libraries. TCRdb ran MiXCR on the multiplex PCR reads and lists one entry per CDR3 protein. Found here are 500,000 to 700,000 distinct CDR3 sequences, 15% to 20% of them singletons; the top ten hold around 19%. The sample also formed part of further work on T cells in Graves' hyperthyroidism and ophthalmopathy.

The sequence derives from a woman aged 30 to 39 with Graves disease. Material: peripheral blood mononuclear cells (PBMCs), obtained at new diagnosis, from a patient treated with antithyroid drugs. V is TRBV20-1 and J is TRBJ2-3; 7 bases agree with TRBD2. CDR3 in DNA: TGCAGTGCTAGAGAGCCTGTGGGAGCGGGATTAGATACGCAGTATTTT. It codes for CSAREPVGAGLDTQYF.